The clone carrying this T cell receptor (beta chain) was observed once. The sample belongs to a study of blood T cell repertoires in COVID-19. V dropped 2 bases and J dropped 5; count of bases not matched to a gene: 8. This CDR3 is built from 16 residues. Per the germline V gene, CDR1 is MNHEY and CDR2 is SMNVEV (reference sequence). Method: immunoSEQ multiplex PCR; TCRdb's copy keeps in-frame clones and lacks some. The sample lists hundreds of thousands of clones, more than 80% occurring once. Sequencing used peripheral blood. This TCR was sampled from a woman aged 30 to 39 with active or convalescent COVID-19. The chain carries TRBV27 and TRBJ2-3, with 9 bases fitting TRBD2. CDR3 loop: CASSLMAGGPGDTQYF. The CDR3 bases are TGTGCCAGCAGTTTAATGGCGGGAGGGCCAGGAGATACGCAGTATTTT.